The rows below give T cell receptor beta chains drawn from one sample of a study of T-cell memory formation after mild COVID-19. TCRdb itself ran the 5' RACE reads through MiXCR, one entry per CDR3 protein. Of a few hundred thousand distinct CDR3 sequences listed, about a sixth are singletons. Sequencing used PBMCs or a T cell subset sorted from them (not recorded which). The receptors shown here come from a young man who had mild COVID-19 (a few samples of this study predate the infection). Cell type and time point are not known. Each CDR3 is given with its conserved first and last residue. The D gene is left open where the match is weak. Not every row has a clone size; where given, it reads once, few, many or a size class.

v_gene: TRBV27
abundance: -
j_gene: TRBJ1-1
d_gene: TRBD1
CDR3aa: CASRDRVSAFF
CDR3nt: TGTGCCAGCAGGGACAGGGTTTCAGCTTTCTTT

v_gene: TRBV6-5
abundance: few
j_gene: TRBJ2-1
d_gene: TRBD1
CDR3aa: CASSRLTGMGNEQFF
CDR3nt: TGTGCCAGCAGCCGATTGACAGGGATGGGCAATGAGCAGTTCTTC

v_gene: TRBV6-2/TRBV6-3
abundance: -
j_gene: TRBJ2-4
d_gene: -
CDR3aa: CASSPDPSAKNIQYF
CDR3nt: TGTGCCAGCAGCCCTGACCCCTCAGCCAAAAACATTCAGTACTTC

v_gene: TRBV6-1
abundance: few
j_gene: TRBJ1-1
d_gene: TRBD1
CDR3aa: CATHPWDRGTEAFF
CDR3nt: TGTGCCACTCATCCCTGGGACAGGGGCACTGAAGCTTTCTTT

v_gene: TRBV7-9
abundance: -
j_gene: TRBJ1-1
d_gene: -
CDR3aa: CASSPGRVFSNTEAFF
CDR3nt: TGTGCCAGCAGTCCTGGGAGGGTTTTTTCGAACACTGAAGCTTTCTTT

v_gene: TRBV6-4
abundance: -
j_gene: TRBJ2-3
d_gene: TRBD1
CDR3aa: CASALDRNTDTQYF
CDR3nt: TGTGCCAGCGCCCTGGACAGGAACACAGATACGCAGTATTTT

v_gene: TRBV20-1
abundance: many
j_gene: TRBJ2-5
d_gene: -
CDR3aa: CSASPRVAPETQYF
CDR3nt: TGCAGTGCTAGTCCACGTGTAGCCCCAGAGACCCAGTACTTC

v_gene: TRBV20-1
abundance: -
j_gene: TRBJ1-2
d_gene: TRBD1
CDR3aa: CSARVPPGTEHYGYTF
CDR3nt: TGCAGTGCTAGAGTCCCTCCCGGGACAGAGCACTATGGCTACACCTTC

v_gene: TRBV6-1
abundance: -
j_gene: TRBJ1-2
d_gene: -
CDR3aa: CASSEAPKNYGYTF
CDR3nt: TGTGCCAGCAGTGAAGCGCCAAAGAACTATGGCTACACCTTC

v_gene: TRBV5-1
abundance: few
j_gene: TRBJ2-6
d_gene: TRBD1
CDR3aa: CASSLPGGSGANVLTF
CDR3nt: TGCGCCAGCAGCTTACCAGGGGGCTCTGGGGCCAACGTCCTGACTTTC

v_gene: TRBV4-1
abundance: -
j_gene: TRBJ1-1
d_gene: -
CDR3aa: CASSQEWGATGNREAFF
CDR3nt: TGCGCCAGCAGCCAAGAGTGGGGAGCAACGGGAAACAGGGAAGCTTTCTTT

v_gene: TRBV3-1
abundance: -
j_gene: TRBJ1-3
d_gene: -
CDR3aa: CASSQEMRGTYSGNTIYF
CDR3nt: TGTGCCAGCAGCCAAGAAATGCGGGGAACCTACTCTGGAAACACCATATATTTT

v_gene: TRBV7-2
abundance: many
j_gene: TRBJ2-5
d_gene: TRBD2
CDR3aa: CASSRTGLGAGETQYF
CDR3nt: TGTGCCAGCAGCCGGACGGGACTAGGGGCCGGAGAGACCCAGTACTTC

v_gene: TRBV7-3
abundance: many
j_gene: TRBJ2-3
d_gene: -
CDR3aa: CASSLTGTREDTQYF
CDR3nt: TGTGCCAGCAGCCTCACCGGGACCAGGGAGGATACGCAGTATTTT

v_gene: TRBV19
abundance: -
j_gene: TRBJ2-3
d_gene: TRBD1
CDR3aa: CASTWTGSTDTQYF
CDR3nt: TGTGCCAGTACCTGGACAGGAAGCACAGATACGCAGTATTTT

v_gene: TRBV11-2
abundance: many
j_gene: TRBJ1-1
d_gene: -
CDR3aa: CASSLVYGDTEAFF
CDR3nt: TGTGCCAGCAGCTTAGTGTACGGGGACACTGAAGCTTTCTTT

v_gene: TRBV18
abundance: few
j_gene: TRBJ2-7
d_gene: TRBD1
CDR3aa: CASSPLFRGRPYEQYF
CDR3nt: TGTGCCAGCTCACCACTTTTCAGGGGGCGCCCCTACGAGCAGTACTTC

v_gene: TRBV19
abundance: few
j_gene: TRBJ1-5
d_gene: -
CDR3aa: CASSIGRGQPQHF
CDR3nt: TGTGCCAGTAGTATCGGGAGGGGTCAGCCCCAGCATTTT

v_gene: TRBV11-2
abundance: -
j_gene: TRBJ1-1
d_gene: -
CDR3aa: CASSPLGGGLNTEAFF
CDR3nt: TGTGCCAGCAGCCCGCTTGGGGGAGGTTTGAACACTGAAGCTTTCTTT

v_gene: TRBV7-8
abundance: -
j_gene: TRBJ1-1
d_gene: -
CDR3aa: CASSNWGRAEAFF
CDR3nt: TGTGCCAGCAGCAACTGGGGTCGCGCTGAAGCTTTCTTT

v_gene: TRBV29-1
abundance: once
j_gene: TRBJ2-5
d_gene: -
CDR3aa: CSVEVGGETQYF
CDR3nt: TGCAGCGTTGAAGTCGGCGGGGAGACCCAGTACTTC

v_gene: TRBV7-9
abundance: few
j_gene: TRBJ1-2
d_gene: -
CDR3aa: CASSHMSALGGYTF
CDR3nt: TGTGCCAGCAGCCATATGTCGGCCCTGGGGGGCTACACCTTC

v_gene: TRBV27
abundance: few
j_gene: TRBJ2-5
d_gene: -
CDR3aa: CASSLMDQQETQYF
CDR3nt: TGTGCCAGCAGTTTAATGGACCAACAAGAGACCCAGTACTTC

v_gene: TRBV28
abundance: few
j_gene: TRBJ1-1
d_gene: -
CDR3aa: CASSPTTVNTEAFF
CDR3nt: TGTGCCAGCAGTCCGACAACCGTGAACACTGAAGCTTTCTTT

v_gene: TRBV6-5
abundance: -
j_gene: TRBJ2-1
d_gene: TRBD1
CDR3aa: CASARGPPPYNEQFF
CDR3nt: TGTGCCAGCGCTAGGGGGCCACCCCCATACAATGAGCAGTTCTTC

v_gene: TRBV5-1
abundance: few
j_gene: TRBJ2-5
d_gene: TRBD1
CDR3aa: CASSLQGGLETQYF
CDR3nt: TGCGCCAGCAGCTTACAGGGGGGTCTGGAGACCCAGTACTTC

v_gene: TRBV9
abundance: -
j_gene: TRBJ2-3
d_gene: -
CDR3aa: CASSSDRDTQYF
CDR3nt: TGTGCCAGCAGCAGCGACAGGGATACGCAGTATTTT

v_gene: TRBV9
abundance: few
j_gene: TRBJ1-1
d_gene: -
CDR3aa: CASSVSPAFEAFF
CDR3nt: TGTGCCAGCAGCGTATCTCCGGCCTTTGAAGCTTTCTTT